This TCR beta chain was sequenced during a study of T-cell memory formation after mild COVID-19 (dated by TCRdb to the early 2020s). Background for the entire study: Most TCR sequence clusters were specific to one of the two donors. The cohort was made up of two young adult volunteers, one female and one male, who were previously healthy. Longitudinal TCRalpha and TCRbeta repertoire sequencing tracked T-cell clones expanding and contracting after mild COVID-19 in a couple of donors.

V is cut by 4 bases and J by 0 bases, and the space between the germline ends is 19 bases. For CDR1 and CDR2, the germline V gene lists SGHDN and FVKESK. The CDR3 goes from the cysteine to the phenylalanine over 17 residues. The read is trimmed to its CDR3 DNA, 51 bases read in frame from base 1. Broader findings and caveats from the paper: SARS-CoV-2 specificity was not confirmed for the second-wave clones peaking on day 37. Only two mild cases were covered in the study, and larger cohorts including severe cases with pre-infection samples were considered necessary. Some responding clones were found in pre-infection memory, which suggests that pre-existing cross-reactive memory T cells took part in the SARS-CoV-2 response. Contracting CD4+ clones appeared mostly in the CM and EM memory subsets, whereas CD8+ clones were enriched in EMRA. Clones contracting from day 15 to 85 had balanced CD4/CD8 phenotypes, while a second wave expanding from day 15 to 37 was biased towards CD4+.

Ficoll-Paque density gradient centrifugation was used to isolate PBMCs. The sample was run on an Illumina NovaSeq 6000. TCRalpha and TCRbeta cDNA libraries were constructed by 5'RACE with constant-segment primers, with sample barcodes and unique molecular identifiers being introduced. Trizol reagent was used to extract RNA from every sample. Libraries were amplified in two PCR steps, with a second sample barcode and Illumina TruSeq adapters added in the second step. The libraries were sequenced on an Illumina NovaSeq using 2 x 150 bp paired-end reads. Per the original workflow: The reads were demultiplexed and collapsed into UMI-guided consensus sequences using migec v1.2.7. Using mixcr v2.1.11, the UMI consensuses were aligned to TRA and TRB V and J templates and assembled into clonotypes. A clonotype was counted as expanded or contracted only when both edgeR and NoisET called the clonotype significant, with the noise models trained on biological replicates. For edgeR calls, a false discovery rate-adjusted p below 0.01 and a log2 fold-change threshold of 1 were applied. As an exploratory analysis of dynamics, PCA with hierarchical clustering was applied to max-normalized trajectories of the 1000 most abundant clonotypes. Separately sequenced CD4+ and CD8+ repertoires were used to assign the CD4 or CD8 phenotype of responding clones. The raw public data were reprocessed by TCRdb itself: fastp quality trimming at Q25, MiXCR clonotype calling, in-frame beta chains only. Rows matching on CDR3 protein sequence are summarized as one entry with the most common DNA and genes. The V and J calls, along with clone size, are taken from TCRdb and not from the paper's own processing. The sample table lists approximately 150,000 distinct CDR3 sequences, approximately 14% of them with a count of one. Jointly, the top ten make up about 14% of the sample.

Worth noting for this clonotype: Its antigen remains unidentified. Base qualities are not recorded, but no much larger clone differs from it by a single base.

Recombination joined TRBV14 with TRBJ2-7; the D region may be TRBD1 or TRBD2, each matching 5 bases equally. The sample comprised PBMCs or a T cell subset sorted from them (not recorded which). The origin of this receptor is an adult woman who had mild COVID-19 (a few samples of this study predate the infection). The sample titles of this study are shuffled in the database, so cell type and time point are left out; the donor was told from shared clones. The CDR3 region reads CASSPWRPRGVSYEQYF. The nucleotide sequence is TGTGCCAGCAGCCCCTGGCGGCCGAGGGGAGTCTCCTACGAGCAGTACTTC.